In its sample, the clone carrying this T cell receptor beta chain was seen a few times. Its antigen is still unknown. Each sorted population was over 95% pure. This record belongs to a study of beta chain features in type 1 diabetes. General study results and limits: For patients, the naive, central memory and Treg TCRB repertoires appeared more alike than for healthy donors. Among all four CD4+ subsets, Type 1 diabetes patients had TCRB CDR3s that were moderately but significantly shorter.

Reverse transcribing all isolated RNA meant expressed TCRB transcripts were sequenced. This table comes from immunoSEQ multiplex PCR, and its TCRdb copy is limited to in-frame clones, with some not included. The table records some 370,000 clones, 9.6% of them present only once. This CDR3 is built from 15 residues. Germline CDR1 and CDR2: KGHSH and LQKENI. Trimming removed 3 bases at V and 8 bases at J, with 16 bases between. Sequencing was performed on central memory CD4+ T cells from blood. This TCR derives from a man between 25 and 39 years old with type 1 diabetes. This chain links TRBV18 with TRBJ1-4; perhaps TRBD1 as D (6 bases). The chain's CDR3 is CASSPRQARGEKLFF. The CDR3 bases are TGTGCCAGCTCACCCCGACAGGCGCGAGGGGAAAAACTGTTTTTT.